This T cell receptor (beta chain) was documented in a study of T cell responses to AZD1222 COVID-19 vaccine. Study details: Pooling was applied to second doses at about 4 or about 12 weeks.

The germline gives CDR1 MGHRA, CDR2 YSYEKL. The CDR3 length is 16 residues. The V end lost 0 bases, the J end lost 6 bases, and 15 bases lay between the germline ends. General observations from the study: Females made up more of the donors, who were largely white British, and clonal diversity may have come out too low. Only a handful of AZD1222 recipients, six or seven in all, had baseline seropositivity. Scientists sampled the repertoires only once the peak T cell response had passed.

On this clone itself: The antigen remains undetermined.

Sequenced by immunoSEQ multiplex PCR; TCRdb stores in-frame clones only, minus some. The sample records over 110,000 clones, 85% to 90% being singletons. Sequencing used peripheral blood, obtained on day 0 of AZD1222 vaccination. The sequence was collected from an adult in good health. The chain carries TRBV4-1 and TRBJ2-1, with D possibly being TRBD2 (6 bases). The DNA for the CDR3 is TGCGCCAGCAGCCAAGAATCGACTAGTGGGAGCAATGAGCAGTTCTTC. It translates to CASSQESTSGSNEQFF.